There are a few counts of the clone carrying this T cell receptor (beta chain). What it binds is unknown. The V end lost 8 bases, the J end lost 5 bases, and 16 bases lay between the germline ends. The CDR3 is 14 amino acids. The sample belongs to a study of T-cell memory formation after mild COVID-19. Findings and limits, study-wide: Those CD4+ clones that contracted were mainly in CM and EM (CD8+ ones in EMRA). In second-wave clones peaking day 37, SARS-CoV-2 specificity remained unconfirmed. There were some responding clones in pre-infection memory, which suggested that cross-reactive memory had joined.

TCRdb redid the calling of the 5' RACE reads with MiXCR, one entry per CDR3 protein. The repertoire holds 350,000 to 450,000 distinct CDR3 sequences, roughly 24% seen once, with 8.5% to 10% in the top ten. Sequencing input: PBMCs or a T cell subset sorted from them (not recorded which). The chain recombines TRBV12-3 or TRBV12-4 with TRBJ2-1, with D perhaps TRBD2 (5 bases). The receptor was derived from an adult woman who had mild COVID-19 (a few samples of this study predate the infection). Cell type and time point are not known. CDR3 DNA: TGTGCCAGCCGGCCGAGGGTAAAGGACAATGAGCAGTTCTTC. This sequence encodes CASRPRVKDNEQFF.